The rows below give T cell receptor beta chains drawn from one sample of a study of T cell responses to AZD1222 COVID-19 vaccine. Measured with immunoSEQ multiplex PCR; TCRdb has only the in-frame clones, and not every one. In the table there are about 160,000 clones, just over 90% of which are singletons. The specimen comprised peripheral blood, sampled 28 days after the second AZD1222 dose. These receptors were taken from an adult who received the AZD1222 COVID-19 vaccine. Each CDR3 is given with its conserved first and last residue. Fields, in order: clone size, J gene, V gene, D gene, CDR3 DNA, CDR3 protein. D genes are given only for firm matches. Only part of the rows carry a size: once, few, many, or a class if the clone is expanded.

size: once; J: TRBJ1-5; V: TRBV6-5; D: NA; DNA: TGTGCCAGCAGTCCCCCCCGGGGTGGGGGACAGCCCCAGCATTTT; CDR3: CASSPPRGGGQPQHF
size: NA; J: TRBJ1-2; V: TRBV5-1; D: NA; DNA: TGCGCCAGCAGCCCGCCGGAACCCAACCCAACGAATGGCTACACCTTC; CDR3: CASSPPEPNPTNGYTF
size: NA; J: TRBJ2-5; V: TRBV3-1/TRBV3-2; D: NA; DNA: TGTGCCAGCAGCTGGGCTCTCCAAGAGACCCAGTACTTC; CDR3: CASSWALQETQYF
size: NA; J: TRBJ2-6; V: TRBV30; D: NA; DNA: TGTGCCTGGAGCCCTTTTGAGAGGATAGGTTCTGGGGCCAACGTCCTGACTTTC; CDR3: CAWSPFERIGSGANVLTF
size: once; J: TRBJ1-1; V: TRBV27; D: TRBD1; DNA: TGTGCCAGCAGTTTAACAGGGGGGGACACTGAAGCTTTCTTT; CDR3: CASSLTGGDTEAFF
size: NA; J: TRBJ1-2; V: TRBV9; D: NA; DNA: TGTGCCAGCAGCGTAGACGGGACATCCCGCTATGGCTACACCTTC; CDR3: CASSVDGTSRYGYTF
size: NA; J: TRBJ2-1; V: TRBV27; D: NA; DNA: TGTGCCAGCAGTTTAGGAAACAATGAGCAGTTCTTC; CDR3: CASSLGNNEQFF
size: NA; J: TRBJ1-4; V: TRBV10-3; D: NA; DNA: TGTGCCAGCACAGGAACCGCTAATGAAAAACTGTTTTTT; CDR3: CASTGTANEKLFF
size: NA; J: TRBJ1-2; V: TRBV25-1; D: NA; DNA: TGTGCCAGCAGTGACGACGACAGGTCCTATGGCTACACCTTC; CDR3: CASSDDDRSYGYTF
size: NA; J: TRBJ2-3; V: TRBV9; D: NA; DNA: TGTGCCAGCAGGTTTCAGGAGGCAGATACGCAGTATTTT; CDR3: CASRFQEADTQYF
size: NA; J: TRBJ1-2; V: TRBV6-5; D: NA; DNA: TGTGCCAGCACTCCACAGGGAGGCTATGGCTACACCTTC; CDR3: CASTPQGGYGYTF
size: NA; J: TRBJ2-1; V: TRBV4-1; D: TRBD2; DNA: TGCGCCAGCAGCGAGGTAGCGGGGGGACTGGAATTCGAGCAGTTCTTC; CDR3: CASSEVAGGLEFEQFF
size: NA; J: TRBJ1-1; V: TRBV29-1; D: NA; DNA: TGCAGCGTTGGTCAGGCCGAGGATGAAGCTTTCTTT; CDR3: CSVGQAEDEAFF
size: NA; J: TRBJ2-3; V: TRBV12-5; D: NA; DNA: TGTGCTAGTGGCTCCGGACAGTTCTACACAGATACGCAGTATTTT; CDR3: CASGSGQFYTDTQYF
size: NA; J: TRBJ1-1; V: TRBV6-5; D: TRBD1; DNA: TGTGCCAGCAGCTCAAACAGGGGTGAAGCTTTCTTT; CDR3: CASSSNRGEAFF